This T cell receptor beta chain was found in a study of T cells in localized non-small cell lung cancer. Findings of the study overall: Without multi-region sequencing, intratumor heterogeneity could not be excluded. Clonality peaked in uninvolved adjacent lung rather than tumor.

TCRdb's table, derived via immunoSEQ multiplex PCR, lists solely in-frame clones and lacks some. Of 35,000 to 50,000 clones in the sample, 70% to 80% were seen once. Points on this clone: Antigen specificity is unknown.

Germline V gene sequence: CDR1 KGHSH, CDR2 LQKENI. The CDR3 covers 16 residues. V shed 3 bases, J shed 9 bases, and the junction held 15 bases outside the gene matches. The specimen comprised PBMCs, sampled before any cancer treatment. This clonotype was obtained from a woman aged 35-75 years with stage II squamous cell lung carcinoma. This chain connects TRBV18 to TRBJ2-5, with 8 nucleotides matching TRBD2. DNA for the CDR3: TGTGCCAGCTCACCCTTCGGGACTAGGCCACAAGTTGCCCAGTACTTC. Translation gives CASSPFGTRPQVAQYF.